These 31 T cell receptor beta chains came from one sample sequenced in a study of CD8+ T cells in alopecia areata (dated by TCRdb to about 2018). The library was built by means of the immunoSEQ multiplex PCR assay. RNA was extracted from all samples and reverse transcribed into cDNA as template for TCR sequencing. The source is immuneACCESS, and TCRdb retained only in-frame sequences with V and J called. Part of the clones is not carried over; for the studies checked, unresolved V genes explain less than half of this, and the remainder is unexplained. Here the sample has roughly 150,000 clones; less than 70% occur a single time. The ten largest clones represent around a sixth of the sample. According to the study, the label for this sample's time point signals: less than five weeks on oral tofacitinib. In light of the paper, this sample's treatment or condition label describes: oral pan-JAK inhibitor, 5-10 mg twice daily.

The input for sequencing was CD8+ T cells sorted from blood, taken at week 4, from a patient treated with tofacitinib. Receptor source: a human donor with alopecia areata.

The CDR3 nucleotides are TGTGCCAGCAGCTACGAGGGGTCCGGGACTGAAGCTTTCTTT. Translation gives CASSYEGSGTEAFF. The rearrangement uses TRBV11-2 and TRBJ1-1, with D possibly matching TRBD1 (5 bases). Germline V gives CDR1 SGHAT, CDR2 FQNNGV. V shed 4 bases and J shed 5 bases, with 14 bases lying between them. The CDR3 has 14 residues.

This clone came up many times. This chain connects TRBV7-8 to TRBJ1-6; tentative D call: TRBD1 (5 bases). Germline CDR1 and CDR2: SGHVS and FQNEAQ. Trimming pared 5 bases from V and 7 bases from J, leaving 18 bases between. The CDR3 runs to 16 residues. The CDR3 region is CASSDDTGFPNSPLHF. The CDR3 nucleotides read TGTGCCAGCAGCGACGACACAGGTTTCCCCAATTCACCCCTCCACTTT. The entire variable domain, with the rest obtained from reference TRBV7-8 and TRBJ1-6, is as follows: GAGVSQSPRYKVAKRGQDVALRCDPISGHVSLFWYQQALGQGPEFLTYFQNEAQLDKSGLPSDRFFAERPEGSVSTLKIQRTQQEDSAVYLCASSDDTGFPNSPLHFGNGTRLTVT.

The CDR3 nucleotides read TGTGCCAGCAGTGAGACTACAGAGACTACCCTGCCCCAGCATTTT. It is translated as CASSETTETTLPQHF. This chain links TRBV25-1 with TRBJ1-5; D gene uncertain. This CDR3 contains 15 residues. The ends were cut back, 3 bases at V and 9 bases at J, with 18 bases in the middle. Germline values: CDR1 MGHDK, CDR2 SYGVNS. Full variable domain (outside the CDR3, taken from reference TRBV25-1 and TRBJ1-5): EADIYQTPRYLVIGTGKKITLECSQTMGHDKMYWYQQDPGMELHLIHYSYGVNSTEKGDLSSESTVSRIRTEHFPLTLESARPSHTSQYLCASSETTETTLPQHFGDGTRLSIL.

Only a few counts were recorded for this clone. The genes are TRBV11-2 and TRBJ2-7; tentative D call: TRBD1 (6 bases). Germline CDR1 reads SGHAT; CDR2 reads FQNNGV. V was pared by 5 bases and J by 7 bases, with 12 bases between. This CDR3 region has 12 residues. In DNA form, the CDR3 reads TGTGCCAGCAGCGCGGCCACAGGGGAGCAGTACTTC. It yields the protein CASSAATGEQYF.

At least ten counts were recorded for this clone. The V gene is TRBV11-2, the J gene TRBJ2-5, with TRBD1 as a possible D gene (7 bases). Germline assignment: CDR1 SGHAT and CDR2 FQNNGV. The CDR3 has 15 residues. Trimming took 2 bases from V and 4 from J, leaving 14 bases between them. CDR3: CASSLTDREVETQYF. The CDR3 coding sequence is TGTGCCAGCAGCTTAACAGACAGGGAGGTAGAGACCCAGTACTTC.

This clone was seen a few times. This sequence joins TRBV5-6 and TRBJ1-1; a weak D match, TRBD1 (5 bases). Per the germline V gene, CDR1 is SGHDT and CDR2 is YYEEEE. This CDR3 region has 14 residues. The germline V and J ends were trimmed by 3 bases and 1 base, with 10 bases remaining between them. CDR3 DNA: TGTGCCAGCAGCTGGGCCGGGGGGAACACTGAAGCTTTCTTT. This gives the protein CASSWAGGNTEAFF. Filled out from reference TRBV5-6 and TRBJ1-1, the complete variable domain reads DAGVTQSPTHLIKTRGQQVTLRCSPKSGHDTVSWYQQALGQGPQFIFQYYEEEERQRGNFPDRFSGHQFPNYSSELNVNALLLGDSALYLCASSWAGGNTEAFFGQGTRLTVV.

The V gene is TRBV5-6, the J gene TRBJ2-2; D remains ambiguous. The V end was cut by 1 base, the J end by 1 base, with 8 bases between. This CDR3 is built from 15 residues. Germline CDR1 and CDR2: SGHDT and YYEEEE. This CDR3 is CASSLTPENTGELFF. DNA for the CDR3: TGTGCCAGCAGCTTGACTCCCGAGAACACCGGGGAGCTGTTTTTT.

The chain combines TRBV12-5 with TRBJ2-7; D is uncertain. CDR1 is LGHNT, CDR2 FRNRAP, per germline. Trimming took off 5 bases at V and 3 bases at J, with 5 bases between the two ends. CDR3 length equals 11 residues. This CDR3 reads CASGMNYEQYF. Written as DNA, the CDR3 is TGTGCTAGTGGTATGAACTACGAGCAGTACTTC.

This clone was seen only a few times. The chain combines TRBV15 with TRBJ1-2, with D possibly being TRBD1 (6 bases). Trimming removed 0 bases at V and 12 bases at J, with 14 bases between. The CDR3 is 13 amino acids. Germline CDR1 is LNHNV and CDR2 is YYDKDF (reference sequence). The CDR3 protein is CATSRDRGEGDTF. In DNA, the CDR3 is TGTGCCACCAGCAGAGACCGCGGTGAGGGGGACACCTTC.

This clone was seen a few times. CDR3 residues: CASSADTTWEQYF. CDR3 in DNA: TGTGCCAGCAGTGCCGACACGACCTGGGAGCAGTACTTC. The genes are TRBV2 and TRBJ2-7; D unclear. The V gene lost 4 bases and the J gene lost 7 bases, with 14 bases spanning the gap. The CDR3 totals 13 residues. Germline loops: CDR1 SNHLY, CDR2 FYNNEI.

The V gene is TRBV4-3, the J gene TRBJ2-5, with D possibly matching TRBD1 (6 bases). The CDR3 is 15 amino acids. The V end was cut by 0 bases, the J end by 5 bases, with 13 bases between. Per the germline V gene, CDR1 is LGHNA and CDR2 is YSLEER. CDR3 nucleotide sequence: TGCGCCAGCAGCCAAGATGTAGCAAGGGGGGAGACCCAGTACTTC. Encoded protein: CASSQDVARGETQYF.

This clone was observed a single time. The V gene is TRBV9, the J gene TRBJ2-3; D gene ambiguous. Per germline, CDR1 SGDLS and CDR2 YYNGEE. This CDR3 contains 15 residues. The ends were cut back, 0 bases at V and 0 bases at J, with 8 bases in the middle. The CDR3 sequence is CASSVEGDSTDTQYF. As DNA, the CDR3 is TGTGCCAGCAGCGTAGAAGGTGACAGCACAGATACGCAGTATTTT.

The gene calls are TRBV29-1 and TRBJ2-2; tentatively, D is TRBD2 (5 bases). From germline, CDR1 is SQVTM and CDR2 ANQGSEA. The CDR3 is 12 residues long. V was pared by 3 bases and J by 3 bases, with 5 bases between. The CDR3 DNA reads as TGCAGCGTTGACGGGGACACCGGGGAGCTGTTTTTT. Translation: CSVDGDTGELFF.

Comments on this clone: Other nucleotide sequences in the sample specify the same CDR3. The chain is built from TRBV11-2 and TRBJ1-1, with no clear D. The V and J ends lost 1 base and 4 bases respectively, with 4 bases between them. CDR1 is SGHAT, CDR2 FQNNGV, per germline. The CDR3 covers 12 residues. This CDR3 reads CASSLVGTEAFF. In DNA, the CDR3 is TGTGCCAGCAGCTTAGTGGGCACTGAAGCTTTCTTT.

The chain employs TRBV23-1 and TRBJ1-6, with D unclear. TRBV23-1 is an ORF, with its function uncertain. The CDR3 runs 17 residues. V was pared by 0 bases and J by 4 bases, with 13 bases between. The CDR3 loop is CASSQSWTTTYNSPLHF. In DNA form, the CDR3 reads TGCGCCAGCAGTCAATCATGGACTACAACATATAATTCACCCCTCCACTTT.

V gene TRBV6-4 combines with J gene TRBJ2-1; TRBD1 matches 7 bases. The J segment lost 7 bases and the V segment lost 0 bases, leaving 6 bases of the junction unmatched. In germline, CDR1 is MRHNA, CDR2 SNTAGT. The CDR3 totals 15 residues. This CDR3 is CASSDSKGGGNEQFF. The CDR3 DNA is TGTGCCAGCAGTGACTCCAAAGGGGGCGGGAATGAGCAGTTCTTC.

This chain connects TRBV4-1 to TRBJ1-1; D not certain. Germline assignment: CDR1 MGHRA and CDR2 YSYEKL. The CDR3 consists of 15 residues. Trimming took 1 base from V and 0 from J, leaving 9 bases between them. The CDR3 sequence is CASSQVELLNTEAFF. In DNA, the CDR3 is TGCGCCAGCAGCCAAGTCGAGCTTCTGAACACTGAAGCTTTCTTT.

The chain employs TRBV29-1 and TRBJ2-7; 9 nucleotides agree with TRBD2. The CDR3 runs 13 residues. V gave up 6 bases and J gave up 1 base; unmatched junction bases: 4. Germline CDR1 reads SQVTM; CDR2 reads ANQGSEA. The CDR3 region is CSVLAGESYEQYF. Here the CDR3 DNA reads TGCAGCGTACTAGCGGGCGAGTCCTACGAGCAGTACTTC.

This sequence joins TRBV7-8 and TRBJ1-1; the D is unclear. The CDR3 loop spans 12 amino acids. Germline V gives CDR1 SGHVS, CDR2 FQNEAQ. V lost 5 bases and J 7 bases, leaving 11 bases between the germline ends. Here the CDR3 reads CASSPPGIEAFF. CDR3 coding DNA: TGTGCCAGCAGCCCCCCGGGAATTGAAGCTTTCTTT.

A few counts support this clone. The rearrangement joins TRBV18 to TRBJ2-4; D may be TRBD1 (5 bases). Between the trimmed V and J ends, which lost 4 bases and 0 bases, there was a span of 16 bases. CDR3 length: 17 residues. CDR1 is KGHSH and CDR2 is LQKENI in the germline V gene. The CDR3 protein is CASSRSQDTLAKNIQYF. The CDR3 nucleotides read TGTGCCAGCTCACGCTCTCAGGACACACTAGCCAAAAACATTCAGTACTTC.

The CDR3 bases are TGTGCCAGCTCCTCGATTATTAACTATGGCTACACCTTC. Its translation is CASSSIINYGYTF. The chain uses TRBV25-1 and TRBJ1-2; D uncertain. V was cut by 8 bases and J by 1 base, with 11 bases left in between. Germline CDR1 MGHDK, CDR2 SYGVNS. The CDR3 length is 13 residues.

The gene calls are TRBV27 and TRBJ1-2, with a tentative D call TRBD1 (5 bases). Germline V lookup: CDR1 MNHEY, CDR2 SMNVEV (reference sequence). The germline V and J ends were trimmed by 10 bases and 0 bases, with 12 bases remaining between them. CDR3 length: 13 amino acids. CDR3 sequence: CATRQSTNYGYTF. DNA of the CDR3: TGTGCCACGCGACAGTCCACTAACTATGGCTACACCTTC.

This clone has just a few counts. The chain employs TRBV7-9 and TRBJ2-7; 8 bases agree with TRBD1. Germline CDR1 and CDR2: SEHNR and FQNEAQ (reference sequence). The CDR3 contains 15 residues. V was clipped by 5 bases and J by 4 bases; unmatched bases: 10. The CDR3 DNA is TGTGCCAGCAGCCCGGGGGACAGGAGCAGATACGAGCAGTACTTC. Amino acid sequence: CASSPGDRSRYEQYF. Full variable domain (remainder filled in from reference TRBV7-9 and TRBJ2-7): DTGVSQNPRHKITKRGQNVTFRCDPISEHNRLYWYRQTLGQGPEFLTYFQNEAQLEKSRLLSDRFSAERPKGSFSTLEIQRTEQGDSAMYLCASSPGDRSRYEQYFGPGTRLTVT.

The chain recombines TRBV2 with TRBJ1-2; D is perhaps TRBD1 (6 bases). Looked up from germline, CDR1 is SNHLY and CDR2 is FYNNEI. The CDR3 runs to 13 residues. The V end lost 1 base, the J end lost 4 bases, and 7 bases lay between the germline ends. The CDR3 is CASSEGTAYGYTF. As DNA, the CDR3 is TGTGCCAGCAGTGAAGGGACAGCCTATGGCTACACCTTC.

This clone has more than one count but fewer than ten. The rearrangement uses TRBV7-9 and TRBJ2-2, with D perhaps TRBD1 (7 bases). The germline V gene has CDR1 SEHNR and CDR2 FQNEAQ (reference sequence). The CDR3 is 14 amino acids. V was clipped by 3 bases and J by 5 bases, with 10 bases between them. This chain's CDR3 is CASSFAGGTGELFF. CDR3 in DNA: TGTGCCAGCAGCTTCGCAGGGGGGACCGGGGAGCTGTTTTTT.

This rearrangement joins TRBV4-3 to TRBJ2-5, with D hard to call. Trimming pared 1 base from V and 4 bases from J, leaving 13 bases between. From germline, CDR1 is LGHNA and CDR2 YSLEER. CDR3 length: 15 amino acids. The CDR3 is CASSQVLRSSETQYF. CDR3 DNA sequence: TGCGCCAGCAGCCAAGTCCTTCGTTCGTCAGAGACCCAGTACTTC.

The rearrangement links TRBV13 to TRBJ2-7; 7 nucleotides align to TRBD2. The germline V gene has CDR1 PRHDT and CDR2 FYEKMQ (reference sequence). This CDR3 has 16 residues. The V and J ends lost 6 bases and 0 bases, in that order; junction bases with no gene match: 11. CDR3 DNA: TGTGCCAGCAGTCCCGCTGGGCGGGGGAGCTCCTACGAGCAGTACTTC. It translates to CASSPAGRGSSYEQYF.

The chain combines TRBV29-1 with TRBJ1-2; 7 nucleotides match TRBD1. The V gene end was trimmed by 1 base and the J gene end by 3 bases; junction bases not matched to a gene: 5. This CDR3 comprises 14 residues. Germline V CDR1 and CDR2: SQVTM, ANQGSEA. DNA of the CDR3: TGCAGCGTTGAAGGACAGGGCCCGGACTATGGCTACACCTTC. Translated, it gives CSVEGQGPDYGYTF.

This clone appeared a few times. The rearrangement uses TRBV27 and TRBJ1-5, with TRBD1 as a possible D gene (5 bases). The CDR3 totals 17 residues. Germline V gene data show CDR1 as MNHEY and CDR2 as SMNVEV (reference sequence). The V and J ends lost 6 bases and 7 bases respectively, with 25 bases between them. Written as DNA, the CDR3 is TGTGCCAGCAGCGCAAACCGGGCCCCAATGTGGGGGCAGCCCCAGCATTTT. Its translation: CASSANRAPMWGQPQHF.

The chain has TRBV25-1 and TRBJ2-3, with 9 bases identical to TRBD2. Germline trimming cut 1 base from V and 2 bases from J; bases unmatched to any gene: 1. The CDR3 consists of 15 residues. CDR1 is MGHDK, CDR2 SYGVNS, per germline. The CDR3 region has the DNA TGTGCCAGCAGTGAATTGGGACTAGCCACAGATACGCAGTATTTT. Its protein product is CASSELGLATDTQYF.

This clone has more than one count but fewer than ten. The V and J genes are TRBV12-5 and TRBJ1-2, with 9 bases lining up with TRBD1. The germline gives CDR1 LGHNT, CDR2 FRNRAP. The CDR3 loop spans 14 amino acids. V dropped 3 bases and J dropped 12; count of bases not matched to a gene: 11. The CDR3 DNA sequence: TGTGCTAGTGGTTTACAGCCAGGACAGGGGACCCACACCTTC. This sequence encodes CASGLQPGQGTHTF.